Detailed here is one T cell receptor (beta chain). This clonotype is judged medium-sized (0.01 to 0.1%). No cognate antigen has been identified for it. Base quality data are lacking; no much larger clone is found one base away. The study was a case-control design nested within a healthcare worker cohort in London, UK, with weekly nasopharyngeal swab PCR tests and blood sampling. Between 23 and 31 March 2020, the week of the UK lockdown, healthcare workers were enrolled and then followed up weekly for as long as 16 weeks. These data are taken from a study of early T cells in non-severe SARS-CoV-2 infection (dated by TCRdb to about 2021). At the level of the whole study: TCR sequencing used bulk RNA from unsorted whole blood, so alpha and beta chains could not be paired.

General study outcomes and caveats: VDJdb matching was skewed toward anti-spike CD8 responses and likely underestimated virus-specific expansions, missing private and CD4 specificities.

The germline V gene (reference sequence) specifies MNHEY as CDR1 and SMNVEV as CDR2. Counted from cysteine to phenylalanine, this CDR3 has 14 amino acids. Only the CDR3 DNA stays, 42 bases, in frame from base 1. Trimming costs V 5 bases and J 6 bases, and their ends lie 16 bases apart. Library preparation employed 5' RACE. The sequencer listed for this sample is NextSeq 500. To correct for sequencing error and PCR bias, the TCR library protocol tagged individual cDNA molecules with unique molecular identifiers. Both TCR alpha and beta chains were sequenced, and tight co-correlation was observed between alpha and beta sequence abundances in each sample. Per the original workflow: V gene, J gene and CDR3 annotation of TCR sequences was performed with Decombinator V4. Expanded TCRs were defined as changing significantly between any two time points under a Poisson model with p below 0.0001. Abundances of TCRs were expressed as counts per million after normalisation to the total number of TCRs sequenced in each sample. TRAV1-2 paired with TRAJ12, TRAJ20 or TRAJ33 defined MAIT TCRs, while TRAV10 paired with TRAJ18 defined iNKT TCRs. VDJdb, accessed 1 November 2021, was searched for CMV, EBV and SARS-CoV-2 annotated TCRs, with TCRs annotated for multiple antigens excluded. Using fastp at Q25 and MiXCR, TCRdb reprocessed the public reads and kept productive beta chains. Each entry is one CDR3 protein sequence, shown with its most common DNA and genes. For this entry, the V and J calls and clone size follow TCRdb and not the study's own pipeline. In this sample the table shows tens of thousands of distinct CDR3 sequences, approximately 13% of which occur a single time. Less than 4.5% of the sample goes to the ten largest clones.

The source material was whole blood. The chain is assembled from TRBV27 and TRBJ1-2; 6 matching bases give a weak D call of TRBD1. The source is an adult who was a healthcare worker with PCR-confirmed SARS-CoV-2 infection or an uninfected control (not recorded which). The DNA sequence is given as TGTGCCAGCAGTCCTACGACAGGAATTAATGGCTACACCTTC. It is translated as CASSPTTGINGYTF.